This T cell receptor beta chain is from a study of T cells of healthy individuals. This clonotype was seen many times. Trimming cost V 4 bases and J 5 bases; bases outside gene matches: 4. The CDR3 loop spans 14 amino acids. Germline V gene sequence: CDR1 SQVTM, CDR2 ANQGSEA. A single record per CDR3 protein comes from TCRdb applying MiXCR to the 5' RACE reads. Of 60,000 to 75,000 distinct CDR3 sequences listed, about 16% were seen once; the top ten hold about 4.3%. The J gene is TRBJ2-2, the V gene TRBV29-1; 10 bases agree with TRBD1. The sequence came from a human donor in good health. The CDR3 reads CSVVGQGITGELFF. DNA of the CDR3: TGCAGCGTTGTGGGACAGGGGATTACCGGGGAGCTGTTTTTT.